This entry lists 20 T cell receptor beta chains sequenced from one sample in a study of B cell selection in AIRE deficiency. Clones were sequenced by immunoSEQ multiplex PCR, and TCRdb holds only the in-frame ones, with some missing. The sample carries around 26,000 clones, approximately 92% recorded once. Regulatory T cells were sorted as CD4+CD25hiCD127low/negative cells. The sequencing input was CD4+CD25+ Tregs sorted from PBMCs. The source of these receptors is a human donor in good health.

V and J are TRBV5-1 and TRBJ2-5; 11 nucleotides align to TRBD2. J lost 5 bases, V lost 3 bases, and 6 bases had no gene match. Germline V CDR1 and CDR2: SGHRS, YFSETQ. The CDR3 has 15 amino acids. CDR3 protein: CASSSGLAEWETQYF. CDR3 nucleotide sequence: TGCGCCAGCAGCTCGGGACTAGCGGAGTGGGAGACCCAGTACTTC.

The CDR3 coding sequence is TGTGCCAGCAGCTCCCGGACAGGGGAGTCGGGAAACATTCAGTACTTC. Translating it yields CASSSRTGESGNIQYF. The genes are TRBV5-4 and TRBJ2-4, with TRBD1 matching 9 bases. The CDR3 spans 16 residues. Trimming at V came to 3 bases and at J to 6 bases, leaving 10 bases not matched to a gene. Per germline, CDR1 SGHNT and CDR2 YYREEE (reference sequence).

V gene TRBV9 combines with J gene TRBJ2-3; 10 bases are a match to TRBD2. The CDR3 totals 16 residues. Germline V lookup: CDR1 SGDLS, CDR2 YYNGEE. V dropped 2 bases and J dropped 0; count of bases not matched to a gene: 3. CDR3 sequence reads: CASSVLAGASTDTQYF. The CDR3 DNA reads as TGTGCCAGCAGCGTCCTAGCGGGGGCGAGCACAGATACGCAGTATTTT. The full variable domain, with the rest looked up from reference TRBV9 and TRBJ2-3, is DSGVTQTPKHLITATGQRVTLRCSPRSGDLSVYWYQQSLDQGLQFLIQYYNGEERAKGNILERFSAQQFPDLHSELNLSSLELGDSALYFCASSVLAGASTDTQYFGPGTRLTVL.

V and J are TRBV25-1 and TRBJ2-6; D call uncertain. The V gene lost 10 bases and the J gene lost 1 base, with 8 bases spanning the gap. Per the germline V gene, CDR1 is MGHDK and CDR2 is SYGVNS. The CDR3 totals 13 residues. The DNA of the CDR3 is TGTGCCACCAAGAAGTCTGGGGCCAACGTCCTGACTTTC. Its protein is CATKKSGANVLTF.

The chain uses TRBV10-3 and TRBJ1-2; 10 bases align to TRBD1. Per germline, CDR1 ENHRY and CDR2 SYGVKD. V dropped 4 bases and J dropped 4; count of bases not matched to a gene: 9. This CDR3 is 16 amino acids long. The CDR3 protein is CAISGPDRGRVYGYTF. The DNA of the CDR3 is TGTGCCATCAGTGGGCCAGACAGGGGGCGCGTCTATGGCTACACCTTC.

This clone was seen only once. CDR3 in amino acids: CASSRRTSGGADTQYF. In DNA, the CDR3 is TGTGCCAGCAGCCGAAGGACTAGCGGGGGGGCAGATACGCAGTATTTT. The chain is built from TRBV5-5 and TRBJ2-3; 15 bases map to TRBD2. Germline loops: CDR1 SGHKS, CDR2 YYEKEE (reference sequence). The CDR3 runs 16 residues. The ends lost 4 bases at V and 4 bases at J; junction bases unmatched: 4. The full variable domain, completed using reference TRBV5-5 and TRBJ2-3, is DAGVTQSPTHLIKTRGQQVTLRCSPISGHKSVSWYQQVLGQGPQFIFQYYEKEERGRGNFPDRFSARQFPNYSSELNVNALLLGDSALYLCASSRRTSGGADTQYFGPGTRLTVL.

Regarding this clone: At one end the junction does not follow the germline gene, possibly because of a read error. The CDR3 is CSARGFQEDVF. CDR3 sequence (DNA): TGCAGTGCTAGAGGGTTCCAGGAGGATGTCTTC. The rearrangement joins TRBV20-1 to TRBJ1-2; D unclear. Germline V gene data show CDR1 as DFQATT and CDR2 as SNEGSKA (reference sequence). The length of the CDR3 is 11 residues.

This CDR3 reads CASSLDRENGYTF. CDR3 in DNA: TGTGCCAGCAGCTTAGATCGGGAGAATGGCTACACCTTC. The chain has TRBV11-2 and TRBJ1-2; the D is unclear. This CDR3 spans 13 amino acids. Germline V gene data show CDR1 as SGHAT and CDR2 as FQNNGV. Trimming shortened V by 0 bases and J by 6 bases, and 8 bases separated the two germline ends.

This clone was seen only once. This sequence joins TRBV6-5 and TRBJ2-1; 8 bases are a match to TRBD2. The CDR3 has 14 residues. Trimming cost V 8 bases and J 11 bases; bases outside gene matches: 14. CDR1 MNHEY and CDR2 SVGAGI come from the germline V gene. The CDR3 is CASGTGTRNWQQFF. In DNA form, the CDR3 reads TGTGCCAGCGGAACCGGGACTAGGAATTGGCAGCAGTTCTTC.

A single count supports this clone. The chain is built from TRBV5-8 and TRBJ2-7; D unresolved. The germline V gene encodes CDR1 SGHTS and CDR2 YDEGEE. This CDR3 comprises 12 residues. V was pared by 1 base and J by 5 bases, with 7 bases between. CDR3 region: CASSLNNNEQYF. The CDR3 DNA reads TGTGCCAGCAGCTTGAATAACAACGAGCAGTACTTC.

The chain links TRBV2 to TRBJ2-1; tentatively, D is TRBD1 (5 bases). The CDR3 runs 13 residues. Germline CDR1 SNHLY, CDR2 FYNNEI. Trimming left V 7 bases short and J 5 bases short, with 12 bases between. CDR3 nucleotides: TGTGCCAGCACGAGCAGGGATCACAATGAGCAGTTCTTC. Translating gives CASTSRDHNEQFF. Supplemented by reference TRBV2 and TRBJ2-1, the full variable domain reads EPEVTQTPSHQVTQMGQEVILRCVPISNHLYFYWYRQILGQKVEFLVSFYNNEISEKSEIFDDQFSVERPDGSNFTLKIRSTKLEDSAMYFCASTSRDHNEQFFGPGTRLTVL.

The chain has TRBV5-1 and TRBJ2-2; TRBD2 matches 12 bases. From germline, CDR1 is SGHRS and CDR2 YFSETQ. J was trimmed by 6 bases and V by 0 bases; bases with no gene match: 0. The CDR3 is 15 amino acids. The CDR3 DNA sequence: TGCGCCAGCAGCTTGGGGACTAGCGGGGCCGGGGAGCTGTTTTTT. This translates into CASSLGTSGAGELFF.

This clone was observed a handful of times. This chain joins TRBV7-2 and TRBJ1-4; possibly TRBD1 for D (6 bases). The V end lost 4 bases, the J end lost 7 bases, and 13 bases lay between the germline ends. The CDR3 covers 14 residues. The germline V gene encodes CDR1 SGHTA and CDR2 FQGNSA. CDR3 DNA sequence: TGTGCCAGCAGCTCCCTACAGGGTCCTGAAAAACTGTTTTTT. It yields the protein CASSSLQGPEKLFF.

This CDR3 reads CASRLPRDSYNEQFF. CDR3 nucleotide sequence: TGTGCCAGCAGACTACCACGGGACAGCTACAATGAGCAGTTCTTC. V and J are TRBV6-6 and TRBJ2-1, with 7 nucleotides matching TRBD1. V was pared by 6 bases and J by 3 bases, with 8 bases of the junction left unmatched. This CDR3 contains 15 residues. Looked up from germline, CDR1 is MNHNY and CDR2 is SVGAGI (reference sequence).

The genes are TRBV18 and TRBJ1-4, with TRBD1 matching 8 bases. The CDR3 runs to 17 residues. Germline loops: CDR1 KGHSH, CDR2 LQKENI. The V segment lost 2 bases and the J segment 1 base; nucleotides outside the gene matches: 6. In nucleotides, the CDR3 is TGTGCCAGCTCACCATTCCAGGGGGCGCAAACTAATGAAAAACTGTTTTTT. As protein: CASSPFQGAQTNEKLFF.

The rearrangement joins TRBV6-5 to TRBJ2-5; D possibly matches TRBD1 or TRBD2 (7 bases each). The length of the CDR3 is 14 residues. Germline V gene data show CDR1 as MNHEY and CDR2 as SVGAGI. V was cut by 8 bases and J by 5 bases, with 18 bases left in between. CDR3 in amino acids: CASRSGRGGETQYF. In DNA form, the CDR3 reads TGTGCCAGCCGTTCCGGCAGGGGGGGTGAGACCCAGTACTTC.

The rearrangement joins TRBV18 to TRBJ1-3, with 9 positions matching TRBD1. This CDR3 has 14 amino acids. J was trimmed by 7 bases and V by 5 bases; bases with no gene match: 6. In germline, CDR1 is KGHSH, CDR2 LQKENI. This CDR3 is CASSAQGAENTIYF. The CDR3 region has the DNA TGTGCCAGCTCAGCACAGGGGGCTGAGAACACCATATATTTT.

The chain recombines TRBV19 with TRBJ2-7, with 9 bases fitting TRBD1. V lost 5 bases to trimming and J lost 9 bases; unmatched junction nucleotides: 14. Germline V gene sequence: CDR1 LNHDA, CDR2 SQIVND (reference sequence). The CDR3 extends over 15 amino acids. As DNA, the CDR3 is TGTGCCAGTAGTGATCCGGGACAGGGACTAATTGGGCAGTACTTC. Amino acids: CASSDPGQGLIGQYF.

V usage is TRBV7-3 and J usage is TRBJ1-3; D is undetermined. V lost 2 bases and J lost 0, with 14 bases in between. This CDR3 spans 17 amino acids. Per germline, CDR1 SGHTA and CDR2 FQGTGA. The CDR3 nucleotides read TGTGCCAGCAGCTTACAGCCCGCTTTGGGCTCTGGAAACACCATATATTTT. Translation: CASSLQPALGSGNTIYF. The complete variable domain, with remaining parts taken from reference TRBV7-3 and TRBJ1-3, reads GAGVSQTPSNKVTEKGKYVELRCDPISGHTALYWYRQSLGQGPEFLIYFQGTGAADDSGLPNDRFFAVRPEGSVSTLKIQRTERGDSAVYLCASSLQPALGSGNTIYFGEGSWLTVV.

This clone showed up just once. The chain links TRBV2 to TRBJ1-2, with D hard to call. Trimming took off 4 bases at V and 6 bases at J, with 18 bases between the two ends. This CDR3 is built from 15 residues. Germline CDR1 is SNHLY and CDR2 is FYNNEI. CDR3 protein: CASSVYRPGADGYTF. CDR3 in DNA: TGTGCCAGCAGTGTGTACAGACCTGGCGCGGATGGCTACACCTTC.